This T cell receptor beta chain was identified in a study of beta chain features in type 1 diabetes. Findings and caveats of the study: In all four CD4+ subsets, TCRB CDR3 length was significantly, moderately reduced in type 1 diabetes. No resolution was reached here on whether HLA type influences TCRB rearrangement.

As every portion of the isolated RNA was reverse transcribed, the sequencing read expressed TCRB transcripts. TCRdb's copy holds only in-frame clones and misses some; the assay was immunoSEQ multiplex PCR. The sample yields some 140,000 clones, about 10% seen once. As regards this clone: Antigen unknown.

This CDR3 spans 14 amino acids. The ends were cut back, 6 bases at V and 0 bases at J, with 9 bases in the middle. In germline, CDR1 is MDHEN, CDR2 SYDVKM. The receptor was derived from a young man in good health. The sequencing sample was made of central memory CD4+ T cells from blood. This chain joins TRBV28 and TRBJ1-3, with D possibly being TRBD1 (6 bases). Here the CDR3 DNA reads TGTGCCAGCAGGATACAGGGCTCTGGAAACACCATATATTTT. The encoded protein is CASRIQGSGNTIYF.